This TCR beta chain emerged from a study of PD-L1 blockade in urothelial cancer. Sequencing was performed with immunoSEQ multiplex PCR; in TCRdb, only in-frame clones are kept and a portion is missing. Of tens of thousands of clones detected, roughly four fifths appear once; the ten largest clones hold almost 4.5%. V was pared by 4 bases and J by 3 bases, with 18 bases between. Germline assignment: CDR1 MDHEN and CDR2 SYDVKM. The length of the CDR3 is 16 residues. The source was PBMCs, collected around atezolizumab (anti-PD-L1) treatment. V is TRBV28 and J is TRBJ1-2; the D is unclear. The receptor was isolated from a man in his 70s with urothelial cancer. The CDR3 region is CASSSSVGRAYYGYTF. DNA of the CDR3: TGTGCCAGCAGTTCCTCGGTGGGGAGGGCTTACTATGGCTACACCTTC.